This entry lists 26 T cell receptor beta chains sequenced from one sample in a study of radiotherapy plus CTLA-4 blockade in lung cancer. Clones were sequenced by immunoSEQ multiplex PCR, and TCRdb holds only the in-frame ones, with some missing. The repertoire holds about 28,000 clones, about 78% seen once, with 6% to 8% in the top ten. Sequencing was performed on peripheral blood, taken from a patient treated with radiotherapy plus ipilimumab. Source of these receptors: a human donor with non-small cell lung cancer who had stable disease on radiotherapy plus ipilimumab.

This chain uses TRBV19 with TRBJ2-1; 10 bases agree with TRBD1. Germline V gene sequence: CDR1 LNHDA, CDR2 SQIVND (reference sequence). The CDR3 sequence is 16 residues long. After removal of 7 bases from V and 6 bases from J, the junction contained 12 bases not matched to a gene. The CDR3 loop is CASTPPWGTGANEQFF. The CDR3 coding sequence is TGTGCCAGTACCCCGCCTTGGGGGACAGGGGCCAATGAGCAGTTCTTC.

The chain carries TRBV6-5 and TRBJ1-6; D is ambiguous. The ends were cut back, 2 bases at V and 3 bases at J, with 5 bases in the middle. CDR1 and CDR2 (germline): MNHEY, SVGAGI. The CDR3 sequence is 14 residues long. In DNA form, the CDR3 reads TGTGCCAGCAGTTACAGCAACTATAATTCACCCCTCCACTTT. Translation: CASSYSNYNSPLHF.

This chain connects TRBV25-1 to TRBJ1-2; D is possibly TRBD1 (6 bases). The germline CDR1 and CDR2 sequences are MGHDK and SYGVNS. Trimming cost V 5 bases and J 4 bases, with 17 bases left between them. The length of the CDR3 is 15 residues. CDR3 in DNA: TGTGCCAGCAGTATCCCGGGGCAGGGGACCTATGGCTACACCTTC. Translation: CASSIPGQGTYGYTF.

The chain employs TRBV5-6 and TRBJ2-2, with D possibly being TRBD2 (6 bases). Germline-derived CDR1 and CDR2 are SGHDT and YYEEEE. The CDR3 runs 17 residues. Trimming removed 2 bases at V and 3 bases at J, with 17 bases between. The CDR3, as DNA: TGTGCCAGCAGCTTCGGGTGGATTAGCGGACACACCGGGGAGCTGTTTTTT. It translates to CASSFGWISGHTGELFF.

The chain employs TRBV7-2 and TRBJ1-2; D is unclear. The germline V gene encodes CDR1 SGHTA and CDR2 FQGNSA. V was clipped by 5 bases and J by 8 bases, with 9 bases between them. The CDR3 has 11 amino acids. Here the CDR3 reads CASSNVGGYTF. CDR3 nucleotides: TGTGCCAGCAGCAACGTCGGGGGCTACACCTTC.

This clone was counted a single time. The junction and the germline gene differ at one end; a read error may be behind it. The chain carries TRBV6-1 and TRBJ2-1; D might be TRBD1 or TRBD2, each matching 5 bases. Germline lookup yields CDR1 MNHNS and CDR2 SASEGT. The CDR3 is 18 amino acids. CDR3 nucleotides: TGTGCCAGCAGAGAAGGGCGACCGGGACCTCAGACCTACAATGAGCAGTTCTTC. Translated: CASREGRPGPQTYNEQFF.

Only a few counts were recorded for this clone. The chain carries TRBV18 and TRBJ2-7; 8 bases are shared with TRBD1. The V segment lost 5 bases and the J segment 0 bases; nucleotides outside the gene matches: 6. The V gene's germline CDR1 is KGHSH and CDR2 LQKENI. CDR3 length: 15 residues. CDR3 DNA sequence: TGTGCCAGCTCATCCGGGACAGGCCTCTCCTACGAGCAGTACTTC. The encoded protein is CASSSGTGLSYEQYF. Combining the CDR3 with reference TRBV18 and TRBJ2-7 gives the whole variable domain NAGVMQNPRHLVRRRGQEARLRCSPMKGHSHVYWYRQLPEEGLKFMVYLQKENIIDESGMPKERFSAEFPKEGPSILRIQQVVRGDSAAYFCASSSGTGLSYEQYFGPGTRLTVT.

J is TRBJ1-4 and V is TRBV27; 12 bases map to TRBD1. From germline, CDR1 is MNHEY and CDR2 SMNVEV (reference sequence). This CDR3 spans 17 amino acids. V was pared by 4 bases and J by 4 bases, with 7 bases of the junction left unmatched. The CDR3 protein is CASSSGTGGKGNEKLFF. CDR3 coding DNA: TGTGCCAGCAGTTCGGGGACAGGGGGCAAGGGTAATGAAAAACTGTTTTTT.

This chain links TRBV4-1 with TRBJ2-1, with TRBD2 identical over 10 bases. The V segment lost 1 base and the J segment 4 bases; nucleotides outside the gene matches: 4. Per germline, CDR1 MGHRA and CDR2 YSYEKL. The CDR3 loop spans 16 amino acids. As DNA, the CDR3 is TGCGCCAGCAGCCAAGGGACTAGCGGATTATACAATGAGCAGTTCTTC. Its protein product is CASSQGTSGLYNEQFF.

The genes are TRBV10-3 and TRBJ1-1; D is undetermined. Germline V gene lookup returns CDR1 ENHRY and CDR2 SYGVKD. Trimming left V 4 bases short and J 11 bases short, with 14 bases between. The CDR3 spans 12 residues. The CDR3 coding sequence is TGTGCCATCAGTGCTAGGGAGGAAACGGCTTTCTTT. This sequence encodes CAISAREETAFF.

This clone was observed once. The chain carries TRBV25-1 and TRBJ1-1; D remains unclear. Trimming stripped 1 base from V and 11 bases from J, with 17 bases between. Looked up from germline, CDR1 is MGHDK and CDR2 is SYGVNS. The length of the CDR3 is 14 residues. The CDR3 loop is CASSESGIAVGAFF. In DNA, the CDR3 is TGTGCCAGCAGTGAATCGGGTATTGCGGTGGGGGCTTTCTTT.

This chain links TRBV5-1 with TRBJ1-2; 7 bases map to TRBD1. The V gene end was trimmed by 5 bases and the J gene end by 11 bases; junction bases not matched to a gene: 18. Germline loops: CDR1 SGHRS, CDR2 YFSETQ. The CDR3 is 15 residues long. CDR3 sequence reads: CASRRDSTLMGGYTF. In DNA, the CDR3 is TGCGCCAGCAGGAGGGACAGTACCCTCATGGGTGGGTACACCTTC.

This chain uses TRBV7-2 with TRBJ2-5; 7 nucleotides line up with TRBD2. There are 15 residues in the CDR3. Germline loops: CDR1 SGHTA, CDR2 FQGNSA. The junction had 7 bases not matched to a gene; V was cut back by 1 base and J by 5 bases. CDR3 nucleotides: TGTGCCAGCAGCTTAGGGGGAGGGCTGAGGGAGACCCAGTACTTC. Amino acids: CASSLGGGLRETQYF.

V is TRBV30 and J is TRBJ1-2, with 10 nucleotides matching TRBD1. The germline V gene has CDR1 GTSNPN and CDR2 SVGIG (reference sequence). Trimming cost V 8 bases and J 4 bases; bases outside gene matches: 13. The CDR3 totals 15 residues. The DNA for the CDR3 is TGTGCCATATACCGGGACAGGGGTATAGGCTATGGCTACACCTTC. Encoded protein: CAIYRDRGIGYGYTF.

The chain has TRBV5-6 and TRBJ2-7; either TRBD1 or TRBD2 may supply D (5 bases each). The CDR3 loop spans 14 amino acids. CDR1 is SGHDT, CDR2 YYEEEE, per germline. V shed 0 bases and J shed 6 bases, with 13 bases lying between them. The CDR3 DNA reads TGTGCCAGCAGCTTGGCCGTTGGGGGTGTCGAGCAGTACGTC. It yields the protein CASSLAVGGVEQYV.

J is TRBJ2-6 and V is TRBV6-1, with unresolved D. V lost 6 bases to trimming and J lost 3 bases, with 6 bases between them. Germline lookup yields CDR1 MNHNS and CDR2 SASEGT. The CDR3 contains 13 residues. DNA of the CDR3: TGTGCCAGCAGAAAGATTGGGGCCAACGTCCTGACTTTC. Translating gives CASRKIGANVLTF.

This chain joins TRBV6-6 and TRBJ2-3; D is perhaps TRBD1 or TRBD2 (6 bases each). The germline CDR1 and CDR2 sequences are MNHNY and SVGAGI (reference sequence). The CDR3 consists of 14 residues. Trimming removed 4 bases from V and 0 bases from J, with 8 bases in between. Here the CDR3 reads CASSWGASTDTQYF. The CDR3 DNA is TGTGCCAGCAGTTGGGGGGCTAGCACAGATACGCAGTATTTT.

CDR3 sequence reads: CASSLGGTGNTIYF. The CDR3 nucleotides are TGTGCCAGCAGTTTGGGGGGAACTGGAAACACCATATATTTT. The genes are TRBV6-5 and TRBJ1-3, with a weak D call TRBD1 (5 bases). CDR1 is MNHEY, CDR2 SVGAGI, per germline. The CDR3 is made up of 14 amino acids. The germline V and J ends were trimmed by 4 bases and 2 bases, with 9 bases remaining between them.

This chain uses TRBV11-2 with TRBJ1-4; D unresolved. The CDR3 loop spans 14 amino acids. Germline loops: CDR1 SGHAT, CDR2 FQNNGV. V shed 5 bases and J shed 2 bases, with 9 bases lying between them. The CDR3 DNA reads TGTGCCAGCAGCCCGACCGTGACTAATGAAAAACTGTTTTTT. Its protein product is CASSPTVTNEKLFF.

CDR3: CASSLGQGANTGELFF. CDR3 DNA sequence: TGCGCCAGCAGCTTAGGACAGGGGGCGAACACCGGGGAGCTGTTTTTT. V usage is TRBV5-1 and J usage is TRBJ2-2; 10 bases are a match to TRBD1. Trimming cost V 2 bases and J 0 bases; bases outside gene matches: 1. Germline V gives CDR1 SGHRS, CDR2 YFSETQ. The CDR3 has 16 residues.

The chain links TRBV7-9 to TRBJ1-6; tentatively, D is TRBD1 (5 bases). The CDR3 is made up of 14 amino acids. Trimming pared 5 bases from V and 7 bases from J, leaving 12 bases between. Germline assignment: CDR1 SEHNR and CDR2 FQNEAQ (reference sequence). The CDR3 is CASSRDASNSPLHF. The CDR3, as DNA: TGTGCCAGCAGCCGGGACGCCTCAAATTCACCCCTCCACTTT.

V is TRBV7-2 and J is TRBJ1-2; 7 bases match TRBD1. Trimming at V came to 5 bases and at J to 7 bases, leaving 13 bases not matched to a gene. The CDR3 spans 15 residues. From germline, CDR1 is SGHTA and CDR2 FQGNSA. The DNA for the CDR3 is TGTGCCAGCAGCCCTCGACAGGGTGATCGGGGTGGCTACACCTTC. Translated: CASSPRQGDRGGYTF.

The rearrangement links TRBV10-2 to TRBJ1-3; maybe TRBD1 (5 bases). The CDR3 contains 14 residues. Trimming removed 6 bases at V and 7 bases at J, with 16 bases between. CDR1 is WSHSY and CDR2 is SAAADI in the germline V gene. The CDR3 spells CASRGPGTVNTIYF. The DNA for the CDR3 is TGCGCCAGCAGGGGCCCCGGGACGGTGAACACCATATATTTT.

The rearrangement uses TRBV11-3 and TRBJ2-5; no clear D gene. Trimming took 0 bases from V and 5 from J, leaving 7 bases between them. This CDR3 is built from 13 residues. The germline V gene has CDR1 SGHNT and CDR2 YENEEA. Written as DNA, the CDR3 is TGTGCCAGCAGCTTAGATTTAGGGGAGACCCAGTACTTC. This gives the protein CASSLDLGETQYF.

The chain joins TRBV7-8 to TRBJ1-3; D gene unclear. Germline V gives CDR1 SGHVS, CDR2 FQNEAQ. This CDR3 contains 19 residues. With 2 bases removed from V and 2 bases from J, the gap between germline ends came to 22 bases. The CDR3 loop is CASSLRRGSSLYPGNTIYF. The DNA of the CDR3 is TGTGCCAGCAGCTTAAGGAGAGGAAGTTCTCTCTACCCTGGAAACACCATATATTTT.

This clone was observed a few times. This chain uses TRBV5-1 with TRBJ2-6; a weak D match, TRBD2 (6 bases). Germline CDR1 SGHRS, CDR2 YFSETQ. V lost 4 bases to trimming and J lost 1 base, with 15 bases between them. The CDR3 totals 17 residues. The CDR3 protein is CASSPTLEGSGANVLTF. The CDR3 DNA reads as TGCGCCAGCAGCCCTACCCTGGAGGGGTCTGGGGCCAACGTCCTGACTTTC.